This is a list of T cell receptor beta chains from one sample in a study of blood T cell repertoires in COVID-19. Generated by immunoSEQ multiplex PCR, the TCRdb table keeps only in-frame clones and is missing some. The sample lists tens of thousands of clones; about 81% were seen once. Specimen: peripheral blood. These receptors all come from a human donor in a cohort sampled during active COVID-19. Each CDR3 is given with its conserved first and last residue. A D gene is named only where the DNA matches it firmly. Clone size is shown for a subset of rows, as once, few, many or a class of expanded clone.

V gene: TRBV10-1
clone size: few
D gene: TRBD1
J gene: TRBJ2-3
CDR3 protein: CASSRGQVDTQYF
CDR3 DNA: TGCGCCAGCAGCAGGGGGCAAGTAGATACGCAGTATTTT

V gene: TRBV24-1
clone size: NA
D gene: TRBD1
J gene: TRBJ2-1
CDR3 protein: CATSGPSGTGRYNEQFF
CDR3 DNA: TGTGCCACCAGTGGCCCCTCCGGGACAGGGAGATACAATGAGCAGTTCTTC

V gene: TRBV11-3
clone size: medium-sized
D gene: TRBD2
J gene: TRBJ2-1
CDR3 protein: CASSSLAGGDEQFF
CDR3 DNA: TGTGCCAGCAGCTCGTTAGCGGGAGGCGATGAGCAGTTCTTC

V gene: TRBV5-1
clone size: once
D gene: TRBD1
J gene: TRBJ2-7
CDR3 protein: CASRDGTGISGQYF
CDR3 DNA: TGCGCCAGCAGAGACGGGACAGGGATTAGCGGGCAGTACTTC

V gene: TRBV2
clone size: few
D gene: NA
J gene: TRBJ2-7
CDR3 protein: CASKGLRTYEQYF
CDR3 DNA: TGTGCCAGCAAGGGACTGCGTACCTACGAGCAGTACTTC

V gene: TRBV6-5
clone size: NA
D gene: NA
J gene: TRBJ1-1
CDR3 protein: CASSYSTGMGAEAFF
CDR3 DNA: TGTGCCAGCAGTTACTCGACAGGCATGGGTGCTGAAGCTTTCTTT

V gene: TRBV7-9
clone size: NA
D gene: NA
J gene: TRBJ1-2
CDR3 protein: CASRSTGDYGYTF
CDR3 DNA: TGTGCCAGCAGGTCGACTGGAGACTATGGCTACACCTTC

V gene: TRBV7-9
clone size: NA
D gene: TRBD1
J gene: TRBJ1-1
CDR3 protein: CASSLRLGIQGAEAFF
CDR3 DNA: TGTGCCAGCAGCTTAAGGCTGGGGATACAGGGGGCTGAAGCTTTCTTT

V gene: TRBV7-9
clone size: NA
D gene: NA
J gene: TRBJ2-3
CDR3 protein: CASSFQGGYTDTQYF
CDR3 DNA: TGTGCCAGCAGCTTCCAGGGAGGATACACAGATACGCAGTATTTT

V gene: TRBV6-1
clone size: NA
D gene: TRBD1
J gene: TRBJ2-7
CDR3 protein: CASSDSGQTYEQYF
CDR3 DNA: TGTGCCAGCAGTGATTCGGGACAGACCTACGAGCAGTACTTC

V gene: TRBV2
clone size: NA
D gene: TRBD1
J gene: TRBJ1-5
CDR3 protein: CASSGTGGLQHF
CDR3 DNA: TGTGCCAGCAGTGGGACAGGGGGGCTCCAGCATTTT

V gene: TRBV28
clone size: NA
D gene: NA
J gene: TRBJ2-7
CDR3 protein: CASSTGSSDFYEQYF
CDR3 DNA: TGTGCCAGCAGTACCGGGTCATCGGATTTCTACGAGCAGTACTTC

V gene: TRBV5-1
clone size: NA
D gene: TRBD2
J gene: TRBJ2-5
CDR3 protein: CASSLGPGGGETQYF
CDR3 DNA: TGCGCCAGCAGCTTGGGACCGGGAGGGGGAGAGACCCAGTACTTC

V gene: TRBV28
clone size: NA
D gene: TRBD2
J gene: TRBJ2-1
CDR3 protein: CASSLLAGVGDEQFF
CDR3 DNA: TGTGCCAGCAGTTTACTAGCGGGAGTAGGGGATGAGCAGTTCTTC

V gene: TRBV6-2/TRBV6-3
clone size: NA
D gene: NA
J gene: TRBJ1-5
CDR3 protein: CASSYGGGGNIQPQHF
CDR3 DNA: TGTGCCAGCAGTTACGGGGGAGGTGGGAATATTCAGCCCCAGCATTTT

V gene: TRBV14
clone size: NA
D gene: NA
J gene: TRBJ2-7
CDR3 protein: CASSHVVAEGGSSYEQYF
CDR3 DNA: TGTGCCAGCAGCCACGTCGTGGCGGAGGGGGGGAGCTCCTACGAGCAGTACTTC

V gene: TRBV5-4
clone size: NA
D gene: NA
J gene: TRBJ2-7
CDR3 protein: CASSLGGVNEQYF
CDR3 DNA: TGTGCCAGCAGCTTGGGGGGGGTCAACGAGCAGTACTTC

V gene: TRBV7-2
clone size: NA
D gene: NA
J gene: TRBJ2-5
CDR3 protein: CASTFYSQETQYF
CDR3 DNA: TGTGCCAGCACCTTTTACAGCCAAGAGACCCAGTACTTC

V gene: TRBV5-1
clone size: NA
D gene: TRBD1
J gene: TRBJ2-7
CDR3 protein: CASSPDAGGYEQYF
CDR3 DNA: TGCGCCAGCAGCCCCGATGCAGGGGGCTACGAGCAGTACTTC

V gene: TRBV7-8
clone size: NA
D gene: TRBD2
J gene: TRBJ2-7
CDR3 protein: CASRMTSGSYEQYF
CDR3 DNA: TGTGCCAGTCGAATGACTAGCGGAAGTTACGAGCAGTACTTC

V gene: TRBV27
clone size: NA
D gene: TRBD1
J gene: TRBJ2-7
CDR3 protein: CASSLVGTGSHEQYF
CDR3 DNA: TGTGCCAGCAGTTTGGTTGGGACAGGGTCCCACGAGCAGTACTTC

V gene: TRBV9
clone size: NA
D gene: TRBD2
J gene: TRBJ2-3
CDR3 protein: CASSEVASGRDTQYF
CDR3 DNA: TGTGCCAGCAGCGAGGTGGCTAGCGGGAGAGATACGCAGTATTTT

V gene: TRBV10-3
clone size: NA
D gene: NA
J gene: TRBJ2-5
CDR3 protein: CAISESPTEQETQYF
CDR3 DNA: TGTGCCATCAGTGAGTCCCCGACAGAACAAGAGACCCAGTACTTC

V gene: TRBV7-8
clone size: NA
D gene: NA
J gene: TRBJ1-5
CDR3 protein: CASSTRQDNQPQHF
CDR3 DNA: TGTGCCAGCAGCACCCGACAGGACAATCAGCCCCAGCATTTT

V gene: TRBV24-1
clone size: NA
D gene: NA
J gene: TRBJ1-1
CDR3 protein: CATSDLAGGEAFF
CDR3 DNA: TGTGCCACCAGTGATTTGGCGGGAGGTGAAGCTTTCTTT

V gene: TRBV11-2
clone size: NA
D gene: NA
J gene: TRBJ2-1
CDR3 protein: CASSLDLGRRSNEQFF
CDR3 DNA: TGTGCCAGCAGCTTAGATTTAGGTCGGCGGAGCAATGAGCAGTTCTTC

V gene: TRBV6-5
clone size: NA
D gene: TRBD2
J gene: TRBJ2-7
CDR3 protein: CASSLAGESYEQYF
CDR3 DNA: TGTGCCAGCAGTCTAGCGGGGGAGTCCTACGAGCAGTACTTC

V gene: TRBV30
clone size: once
D gene: NA
J gene: TRBJ1-5
CDR3 protein: CAWSFQGGQPQHF
CDR3 DNA: TGTGCCTGGAGTTTCCAGGGAGGTCAGCCCCAGCATTTT

V gene: TRBV7-9
clone size: NA
D gene: TRBD2
J gene: TRBJ2-3
CDR3 protein: CASSPPRGGRDTQYF
CDR3 DNA: TGTGCCAGCAGTCCCCCGCGGGGGGGGAGGGATACGCAGTATTTT

V gene: TRBV5-4
clone size: NA
D gene: TRBD1
J gene: TRBJ2-1
CDR3 protein: CASSYGGTGLNEQFF
CDR3 DNA: TGTGCCAGCAGCTACGGCGGGACAGGTCTTAATGAGCAGTTCTTC

V gene: TRBV24-1
clone size: few
D gene: NA
J gene: TRBJ2-3
CDR3 protein: CATTGAGPSDTQYF
CDR3 DNA: TGTGCCACCACTGGGGCAGGGCCATCAGATACGCAGTATTTT

V gene: TRBV21-1
clone size: once
D gene: NA
J gene: TRBJ2-7
CDR3 protein: CASSPLRGFHEQYF
CDR3 DNA: TGTGCCAGCAGCCCCCTAAGAGGGTTCCACGAGCAGTACTTC

V gene: TRBV6-5
clone size: once
D gene: NA
J gene: TRBJ1-3
CDR3 protein: CASSYRGSGNTIYF
CDR3 DNA: TGTGCCAGCAGTTACCGGGGGTCTGGAAACACCATATATTTT

V gene: TRBV27
clone size: NA
D gene: NA
J gene: TRBJ2-7
CDR3 protein: CASSRHGQSYEQYF
CDR3 DNA: TGTGCCAGCAGTCGGCACGGACAAAGCTACGAGCAGTACTTC

V gene: TRBV30
clone size: NA
D gene: TRBD2
J gene: TRBJ2-1
CDR3 protein: CAWSGFLNGTNSYNEQFF
CDR3 DNA: TGTGCCTGGAGCGGTTTCCTGAACGGGACTAACTCCTACAATGAGCAGTTCTTC

V gene: TRBV14
clone size: NA
D gene: NA
J gene: TRBJ2-3
CDR3 protein: CASSQARGSDTQYF
CDR3 DNA: TGTGCCAGCAGCCAAGCAAGGGGGTCAGATACGCAGTATTTT

V gene: TRBV2
clone size: NA
D gene: TRBD2
J gene: TRBJ2-7
CDR3 protein: CASKGRVRGLFYEQYF
CDR3 DNA: TGTGCCAGCAAGGGGAGGGTCCGCGGATTATTTTACGAGCAGTACTTC

V gene: TRBV19
clone size: NA
D gene: TRBD1
J gene: TRBJ1-1
CDR3 protein: CASSPGRQGPNTEAFF
CDR3 DNA: TGTGCCAGTAGTCCGGGACGACAGGGGCCGAACACTGAAGCTTTCTTT

V gene: TRBV16
clone size: NA
D gene: TRBD1
J gene: TRBJ1-2
CDR3 protein: CASSGRSGGLGYTF
CDR3 DNA: TGTGCCAGCAGCGGACGATCAGGGGGCTTAGGCTACACCTTC

V gene: TRBV6-1
clone size: NA
D gene: NA
J gene: TRBJ1-1
CDR3 protein: CASSDPGRGFDTEAFF
CDR3 DNA: TGTGCCAGCAGTGATCCCGGACGGGGGTTTGACACTGAAGCTTTCTTT

V gene: TRBV21-1
clone size: NA
D gene: NA
J gene: TRBJ1-2
CDR3 protein: CASNPLGRGPNYGYTF
CDR3 DNA: TGTGCCAGCAACCCCCTCGGGAGGGGTCCGAACTATGGCTACACCTTC

V gene: TRBV6-5
clone size: once
D gene: NA
J gene: TRBJ1-2
CDR3 protein: CASSYFEGGYTF
CDR3 DNA: TGTGCCAGCAGTTACTTCGAGGGTGGCTACACCTTC

V gene: TRBV6-2/TRBV6-3
clone size: NA
D gene: NA
J gene: TRBJ2-7
CDR3 protein: CASSAPPLAPEQYF
CDR3 DNA: TGTGCCAGCAGCGCCCCCCCTCTAGCACCCGAGCAGTACTTC

V gene: TRBV11-3
clone size: NA
D gene: NA
J gene: TRBJ1-1
CDR3 protein: CASSLQENTEAFF
CDR3 DNA: TGTGCCAGCAGCTTACAGGAGAACACTGAAGCTTTCTTT

V gene: TRBV6-6
clone size: NA
D gene: NA
J gene: TRBJ2-2
CDR3 protein: CASSPLWELFF
CDR3 DNA: TGTGCCAGCAGCCCCCTTTGGGAGCTGTTTTTT

V gene: TRBV3-1/TRBV3-2
clone size: NA
D gene: TRBD1
J gene: TRBJ1-3
CDR3 protein: CASSPRDRSLSGNTIYF
CDR3 DNA: TGTGCCAGCAGCCCCCGGGACAGATCTCTCTCTGGAAACACCATATATTTT

V gene: TRBV4-1
clone size: NA
D gene: TRBD2
J gene: TRBJ2-7
CDR3 protein: CASSQELSFLLQRGAEQYF
CDR3 DNA: TGCGCCAGCAGCCAAGAGTTGTCCTTTTTACTCCAGCGGGGGGCCGAGCAGTACTTC

V gene: TRBV10-3
clone size: NA
D gene: NA
J gene: TRBJ2-3
CDR3 protein: CAIKTLAGTDTQYF
CDR3 DNA: TGTGCCATCAAAACCCTGGCGGGAACAGATACGCAGTATTTT

V gene: TRBV28
clone size: NA
D gene: TRBD2
J gene: TRBJ2-3
CDR3 protein: CASSPGLAGGRDTQYF
CDR3 DNA: TGTGCCAGCAGTCCGGGACTAGCGGGAGGGAGGGATACGCAGTATTTT

V gene: TRBV5-1
clone size: NA
D gene: TRBD2
J gene: TRBJ2-7
CDR3 protein: CASSKELAGGTYEQYF
CDR3 DNA: TGCGCCAGCAGCAAGGAGCTAGCGGGAGGAACCTACGAGCAGTACTTC

V gene: TRBV7-9
clone size: NA
D gene: NA
J gene: TRBJ2-3
CDR3 protein: CASSTSLQTQYF
CDR3 DNA: TGTGCCAGCAGCACTAGTCTTCAGACGCAGTATTTT